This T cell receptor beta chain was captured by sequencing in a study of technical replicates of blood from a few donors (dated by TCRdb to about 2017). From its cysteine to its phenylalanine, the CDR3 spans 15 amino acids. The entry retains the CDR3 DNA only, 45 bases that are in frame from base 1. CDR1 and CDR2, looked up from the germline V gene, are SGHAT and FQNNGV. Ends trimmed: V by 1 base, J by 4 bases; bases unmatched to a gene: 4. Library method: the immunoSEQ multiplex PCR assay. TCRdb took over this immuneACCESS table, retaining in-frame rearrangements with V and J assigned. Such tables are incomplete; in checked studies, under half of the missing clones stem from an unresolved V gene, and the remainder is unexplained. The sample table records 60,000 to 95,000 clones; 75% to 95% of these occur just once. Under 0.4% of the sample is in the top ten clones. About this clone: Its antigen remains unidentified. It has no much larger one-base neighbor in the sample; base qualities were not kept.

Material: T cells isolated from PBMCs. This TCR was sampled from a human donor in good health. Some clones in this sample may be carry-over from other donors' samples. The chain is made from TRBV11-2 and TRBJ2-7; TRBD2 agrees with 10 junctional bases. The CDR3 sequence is CASSLVGTSVYEQYF. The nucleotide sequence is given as TGTGCCAGCAGCTTAGTCGGGACTAGCGTTTACGAGCAGTACTTC.